The clone carrying this TCR beta chain was observed at least ten times. The target antigen is unknown. This sample was included in a study of T cells in Graves' hyperthyroidism and ophthalmopathy. Study-wide findings and caveats: Ophthalmopathy and stable hyperthyroidism were told apart by a 13 V-J model.

There were TCR beta CDR3 regions amplified from RNA transcripts. Researchers ran a first-round RT-PCR on the TCR CDR3 using the HTBI primer set. TCRdb reprocessed the multiplex PCR reads with MiXCR, giving one entry per CDR3 protein. There are fewer than 750,000 distinct CDR3 sequences in the sample; roughly 15% occur only once, and about an eighth lies in the top ten. Clinical symptoms, serum thyroxine and TRAb, thyroid ultrasound and orbital computed tomography together formed the diagnostic basis. V lost 3 bases and J 3 bases, leaving 7 bases between the germline ends. The CDR3 runs 13 residues. Germline CDR1 is SNHLY and CDR2 is FYNNEI.

J is TRBJ2-3 and V is TRBV2; weak D call: TRBD1 (5 bases). The receptor's source is a woman aged 50 to 60 with Graves' ophthalmopathy. Source material: blood. The CDR3 DNA reads TGTGCCAGCAGTGAGGCAGGGACAGATACGCAGTATTTT. Translating gives CASSEAGTDTQYF.